This paragraph covers one TCR beta chain sequence. Antigen unknown. V was cut by 0 bases and J by 5 bases, with 16 bases left in between. The CDR3 spans 16 residues. Germline V gene sequence: CDR1 LGHDT, CDR2 YNNKEL (reference sequence). cDNA carried unique molecular identifiers, and a universal primer site was added by template switching. Using its own MiXCR run on the 5' RACE reads, TCRdb lists one record per CDR3 protein. Of some 730,000 distinct CDR3 sequences listed, over 15% are singletons. This sample is part of a study of identical twins. Study results and limitations: Fewer insertions were carried by abundant cord blood beta clonotypes, but none was seen in memory repertoires. Invariant MAIT and iNKT cells could partly confound zero-insertion analyses.

The data also belong to a second study, concerning T cells expressing NK-cell markers.

Source material: PBMCs. The V call is TRBV3-1, the J call TRBJ1-2, with no clear D. The sequence was collected from a woman aged 18-29 years in good health. The CDR3 here is CASSQDSAGLGYGYTF. The CDR3 bases are TGTGCCAGCAGCCAAGATTCTGCAGGATTGGGATATGGCTACACCTTC.